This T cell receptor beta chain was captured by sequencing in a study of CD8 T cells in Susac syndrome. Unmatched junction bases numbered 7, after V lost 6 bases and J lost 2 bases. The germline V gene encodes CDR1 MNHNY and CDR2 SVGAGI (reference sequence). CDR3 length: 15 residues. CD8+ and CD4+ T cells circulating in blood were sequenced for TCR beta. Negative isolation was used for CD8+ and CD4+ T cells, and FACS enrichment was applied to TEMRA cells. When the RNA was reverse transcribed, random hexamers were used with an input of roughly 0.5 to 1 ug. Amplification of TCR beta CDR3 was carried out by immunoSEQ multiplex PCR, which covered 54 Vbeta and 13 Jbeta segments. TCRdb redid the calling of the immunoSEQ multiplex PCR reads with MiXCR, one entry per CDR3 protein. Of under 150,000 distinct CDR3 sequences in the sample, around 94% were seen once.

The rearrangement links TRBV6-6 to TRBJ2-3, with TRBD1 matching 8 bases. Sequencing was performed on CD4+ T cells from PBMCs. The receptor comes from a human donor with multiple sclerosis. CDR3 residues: CASSPTGANTDTQYF. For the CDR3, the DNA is TGTGCCAGCAGCCCGACAGGGGCGAACACAGATACGCAGTATTTT.